This T cell receptor beta chain was recorded in a study of shared clonotypes between healthy human individuals. Original processing notes: ImmunoSEQ yielded junction-only sequences lacking quality scores, so filtering differed. The data were produced by immunoSEQ multiplex PCR, yet TCRdb's version contains in-frame clones alone and is incomplete. That table furnishes V, J and clone size, whereas the DNA furnished D and trimming. The table includes about a million clones, 70% to 85% detected once. This clone occurred once. The CDR3 sequence is 15 residues long. Germline V lookup: CDR1 SEHNR, CDR2 FQNEAQ (reference sequence). V lost 5 bases and J lost 9; bases outside the gene matches: 6. CD4+ cell separation produced CD45RA+ naive and CD45RA-negative memory subsets.

Sequences were obtained from memory CD4+ T cells from PBMCs. Sample subset: CD45RA-negative fraction. The chain links TRBV7-9 to TRBJ2-1; 14 nucleotides align to TRBD2. The source of this sequence is a man younger than 35 in good health. Some clones in this sample may be carry-over from other donors' samples. CDR3 region: CASSPGLAGVSEQFF. The CDR3 coding sequence is TGTGCCAGCAGCCCGGGACTAGCGGGAGTCTCTGAGCAGTTCTTC.